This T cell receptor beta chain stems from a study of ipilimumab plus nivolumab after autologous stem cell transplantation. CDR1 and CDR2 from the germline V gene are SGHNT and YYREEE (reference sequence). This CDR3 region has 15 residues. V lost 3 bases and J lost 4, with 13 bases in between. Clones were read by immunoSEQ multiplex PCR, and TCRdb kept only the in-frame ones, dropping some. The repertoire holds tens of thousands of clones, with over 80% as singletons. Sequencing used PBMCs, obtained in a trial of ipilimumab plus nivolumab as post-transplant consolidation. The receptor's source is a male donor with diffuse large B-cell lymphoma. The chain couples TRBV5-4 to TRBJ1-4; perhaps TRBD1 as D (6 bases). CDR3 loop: CASSSRTDHNEKLFF. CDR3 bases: TGTGCCAGCAGCTCTCGGACAGACCATAATGAAAAACTGTTTTTT.